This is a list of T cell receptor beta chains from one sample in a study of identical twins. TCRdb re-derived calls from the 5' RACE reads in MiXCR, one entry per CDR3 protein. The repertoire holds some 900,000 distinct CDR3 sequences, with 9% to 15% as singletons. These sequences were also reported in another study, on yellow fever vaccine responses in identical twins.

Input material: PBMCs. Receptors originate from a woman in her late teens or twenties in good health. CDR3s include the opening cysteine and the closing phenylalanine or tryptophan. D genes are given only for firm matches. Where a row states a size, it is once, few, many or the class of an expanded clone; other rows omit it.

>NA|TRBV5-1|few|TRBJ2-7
TGCGCCAGCAGCTTGGGGACGCTGGAACTTTACGAGCAGTACTTC
CASSLGTLELYEQYF
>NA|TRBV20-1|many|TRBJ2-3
TGCAGTGCCAAGACCCGGGATACGCAGTATTTT
CSAKTRDTQYF
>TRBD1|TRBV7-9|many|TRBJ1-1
TGTGCCAGCAGCTCGGGACAGGAGAACACTGAAGCTTTCTTT
CASSSGQENTEAFF
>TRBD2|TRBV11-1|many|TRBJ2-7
TGTGCCAGCAGCGTAGGGACTAGCGGACACTGGAGCTCCTACGAGCAGTACTTC
CASSVGTSGHWSSYEQYF
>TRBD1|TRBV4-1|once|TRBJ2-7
TGCGCCAGCAGCCACCGGACAGGGGGTCCCAACGAGCAGTACTTC
CASSHRTGGPNEQYF
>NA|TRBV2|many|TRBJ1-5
TGTGCCAGCAGCCGCGTGACTCAGCCCCAGCATTTT
CASSRVTQPQHF
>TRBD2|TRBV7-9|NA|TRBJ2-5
TGTGCCAGCAGCTCACCCCTCCATACTAGCGGGAGAGAGACCCAGTACTTC
CASSSPLHTSGRETQYF
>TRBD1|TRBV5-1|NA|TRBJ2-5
TGCGCCAGCAGCTCCCGGGACAGTCCACGGGGCCCTCAAGAGACCCAGTACTTC
CASSSRDSPRGPQETQYF
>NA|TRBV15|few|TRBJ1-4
TGTGCCACCAGCAGAGATCGAGGTTTGGGTGAAAAACTGTTTTTT
CATSRDRGLGEKLFF
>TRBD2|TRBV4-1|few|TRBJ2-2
TGCGCCAGCAGCCAAGATTCAAGACTAGCGGGAGTATCAGGGGAGCTGTTTTTT
CASSQDSRLAGVSGELFF
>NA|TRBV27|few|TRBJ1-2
TGTGCCAGCAGTTTCCGCAGGGGTCTTAACTATGGCTACACCTTC
CASSFRRGLNYGYTF
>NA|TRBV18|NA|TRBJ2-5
TGTGCCAGCTCAGAGGACCCAGGAGGGGAGACCCAGTACTTC
CASSEDPGGETQYF
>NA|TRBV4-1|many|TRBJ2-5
TGCGCCAGCAGCCAAGAAATACACCTCCGCGGGGAGACCCAGTACTTC
CASSQEIHLRGETQYF
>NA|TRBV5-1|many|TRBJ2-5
TGCGCCAGCAGCTTTTCACAGGGAGGGGGAGAGACCCAGTACTTC
CASSFSQGGGETQYF
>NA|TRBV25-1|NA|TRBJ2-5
TGTGCCAGCAGCTCGACAGCGTCGGAGACCCAGTACTTC
CASSSTASETQYF
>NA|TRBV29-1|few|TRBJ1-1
TGCAGCGTCCAAGGGTCTACTGAAGCTTTCTTT
CSVQGSTEAFF
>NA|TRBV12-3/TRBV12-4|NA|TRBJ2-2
TGTACCTGCAGTTTAAGGGCCCGAGACGGCCCCCGAACCGGGGAGCTGTTTTTT
CTCSLRARDGPRTGELFF
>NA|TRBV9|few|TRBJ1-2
TGTGCCAGCAGCGTGGTTACTAACTATGGCTACACCTTC
CASSVVTNYGYTF
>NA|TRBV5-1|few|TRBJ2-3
TGCGCCAGCAGCCCCCACCGGAGGGGGACCATCACAGATACGCAGTATTTT
CASSPHRRGTITDTQYF
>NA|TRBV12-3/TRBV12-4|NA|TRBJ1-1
TGTGCCAGCAGTCCCATGAATGAAGCTTTCTTT
CASSPMNEAFF
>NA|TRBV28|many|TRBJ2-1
TGTGCCAGCAGTCCCGACAGTTTCAATGAGCAGTTCTTC
CASSPDSFNEQFF
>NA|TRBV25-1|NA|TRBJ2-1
TGTGCCAGCAGTGAATTCACGGGGCTTGGGTACAATGAGCAGTTCTTC
CASSEFTGLGYNEQFF
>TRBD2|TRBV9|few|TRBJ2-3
TGTGCCAGCAGCGAGGCCCCTAGCGGGAGGGCCCTCTCAGATACGCAGTATTTT
CASSEAPSGRALSDTQYF
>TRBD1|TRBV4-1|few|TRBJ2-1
TGCGCCAGCAGCCTCGTTGTTGGACAGGGATACAATGAGCAGTTCTTC
CASSLVVGQGYNEQFF
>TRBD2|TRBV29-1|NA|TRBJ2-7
TGCAGCGTTGAAGGGCTAGCGGGGAAAGGGTACGAGCAGTACTTC
CSVEGLAGKGYEQYF
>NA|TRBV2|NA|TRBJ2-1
TGTGCCAGCAGCCTACTTTACAATGAGCGGTTCTTC
CASSLLYNERFF
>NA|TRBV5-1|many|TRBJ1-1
TGCGCCAGCAGCGCAGGACAAATGAACACTGAAGCTTTCTTT
CASSAGQMNTEAFF
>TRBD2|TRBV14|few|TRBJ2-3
TGTGCCAGCAGCCAAGTCACCCGGGACTACCCTTTCTCAGATACGCAGTATTTT
CASSQVTRDYPFSDTQYF
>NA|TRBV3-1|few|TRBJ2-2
TGTGCCAGCAGAGAATATAGGGCCGGGGAGCTGTTTTTT
CASREYRAGELFF
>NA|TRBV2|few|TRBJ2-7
TGTGCCAGCAGTGAAGGGGGGGAGTCCTACGAGCAGTACTTC
CASSEGGESYEQYF
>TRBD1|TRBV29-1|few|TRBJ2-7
TGCAGCGTTAAACAGGGGCCATACGAGCAGTACTTC
CSVKQGPYEQYF
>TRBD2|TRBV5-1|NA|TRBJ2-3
TGCGCCAGCAGCTTGGCGGGGGGGGCTGCAGATACGCAGTATTTT
CASSLAGGAADTQYF
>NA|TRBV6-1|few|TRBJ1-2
TGTGCCAGCAGCCCCGACCCCGAGGACCCGTATGGCTACACCTTC
CASSPDPEDPYGYTF
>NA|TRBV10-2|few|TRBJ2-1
TGCGCCAGCAGGTCGGGTTTGAACAATGAGCAGTTCTTC
CASRSGLNNEQFF
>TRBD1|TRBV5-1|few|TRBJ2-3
TGCGCCAGCAGGTGGACAGGGAGCACAGATACGCAGTATTTT
CASRWTGSTDTQYF
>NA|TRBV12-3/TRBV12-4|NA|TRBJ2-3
TGTGCCAGCAGAGATACAGCGGATGGCGGCACAGATACGCAGTATTTT
CASRDTADGGTDTQYF
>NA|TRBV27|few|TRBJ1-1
TGTGCCAGCAGTCGCTCCGGGCCGAACACTGAAGCTTTCTTT
CASSRSGPNTEAFF
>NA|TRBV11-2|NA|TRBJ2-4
TGTGCCAGCAGGTCTGGCACGAACGGCATTCAGTACTTC
CASRSGTNGIQYF
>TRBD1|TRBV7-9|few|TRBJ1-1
TGTGCCAGCAGCCAGACAGGGACTGAAGCTTTCTTT
CASSQTGTEAFF
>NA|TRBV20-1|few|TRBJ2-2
TGCAGTGCCACGAGGGTCACCGGGGAGCTGTTTTTT
CSATRVTGELFF
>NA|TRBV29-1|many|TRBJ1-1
TGCAGCGTTGTTGAGTGGGAGAGGTCCACTGAAGCTTTCTTT
CSVVEWERSTEAFF
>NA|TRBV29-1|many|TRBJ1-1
TGCAGCGTTGCTGAAACTGAGAACACTGAAGCTTTCTTT
CSVAETENTEAFF
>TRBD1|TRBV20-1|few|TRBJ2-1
TGCAGTGCTACCGGGACAGGGGCTAATGAGCAGTTCTTC
CSATGTGANEQFF
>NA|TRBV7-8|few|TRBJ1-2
TGTGCCAGCAGCTTAGGTCGGCATTCGCTCGAGGGCTACACCTTC
CASSLGRHSLEGYTF
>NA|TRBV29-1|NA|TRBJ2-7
TGCAGCGTTGAATTGTCGGACAGAAAGAGCTCCTACGAGCAGTACTTC
CSVELSDRKSSYEQYF
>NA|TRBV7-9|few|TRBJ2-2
TGTGCCAGCAGCTTATCCTCCGGGAGACGGTACACCGGGGAGCTGTTTTTT
CASSLSSGRRYTGELFF
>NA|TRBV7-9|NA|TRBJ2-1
TGTGCCAGCAGCTTATCGGGGGAGCTTATGAATGAGCAGTTCTTC
CASSLSGELMNEQFF
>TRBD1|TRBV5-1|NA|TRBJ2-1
TGCGCCAGCAGCTTGGGGGGGACAGGTCACAATGAGCAGTTCTTC
CASSLGGTGHNEQFF
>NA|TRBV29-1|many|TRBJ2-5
TGCAGCGTTGCGGCCCAGGGAGAGACCCAGTACTTC
CSVAAQGETQYF
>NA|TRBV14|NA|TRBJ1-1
TGTGCCAGCAGCCAATTGGGGGAAGGGGGGACTGAAGCTTTCTTT
CASSQLGEGGTEAFF